This passage covers 23 T cell receptor beta chains from one sample sequenced in a study of blood T cell repertoires in COVID-19. Only in-frame clones appear in the TCRdb table, and some are missing; sequencing was by immunoSEQ multiplex PCR. The sample holds 100,000 to 120,000 clones, more than 70% seen once. Sequenced: peripheral blood. All receptors come from a woman between 45 and 60 years old with acute or convalescent COVID-19.

The CDR3 sequence is CALRGQETQYF. CDR3 nucleotides: TGTGCCCTACGGGGCCAAGAGACCCAGTACTTC. The chain recombines TRBV6-5 with TRBJ2-5, with a possible D match to TRBD2 (5 bases). The CDR3 sequence is 11 residues long. Trimming took off 11 bases at V and 1 base at J, with 8 bases between the two ends. The germline CDR1 and CDR2 sequences are MNHEY and SVGAGI.

The J gene is TRBJ2-1, the V gene TRBV6-5, with 11 bases identical to TRBD1. This CDR3 is 16 amino acids long. V lost 1 base, J lost 3 bases, and 2 bases stayed unmatched. From germline, CDR1 is MNHEY and CDR2 SVGAGI. The CDR3 DNA follows: TGTGCCAGCAGTTACTTCGGGACAGGGGGCTACAATGAGCAGTTCTTC. The encoded protein is CASSYFGTGGYNEQFF.

Only one count was recorded for this clone. The chain joins TRBV15 to TRBJ2-5; 8 bases are a match to TRBD2. J was trimmed by 2 bases and V by 5 bases; bases with no gene match: 7. The CDR3 contains 15 residues. Germline CDR1 and CDR2: LNHNV and YYDKDF (reference sequence). The CDR3 DNA follows: TGTGCCACCAGCTCGGGGGGGGTTCGACAAGAGACCCAGTACTTC. It yields the protein CATSSGGVRQETQYF.

The rearrangement links TRBV18 to TRBJ1-2; D call uncertain. Germline V gene data show CDR1 as KGHSH and CDR2 as LQKENI. With 2 bases removed from V and 8 bases from J, the gap between germline ends came to 18 bases. CDR3 length: 15 residues. In nucleotides, the CDR3 is TGTGCCAGCTCACCAAATGAGGGCTTGGGATGGGGCTACACCTTC. This encodes CASSPNEGLGWGYTF.

The genes are TRBV5-1 and TRBJ2-3; D is perhaps TRBD2 (5 bases). Germline V CDR1 and CDR2: SGHRS, YFSETQ. Trimming took 4 bases from V and 6 from J, leaving 12 bases between them. This CDR3 comprises 13 residues. The CDR3 protein is CASSLGLDDTQYF. The CDR3 DNA reads TGCGCCAGCAGCCTTGGACTTGATGATACGCAGTATTTT.

This chain connects TRBV6-5 to TRBJ2-7, with D maybe TRBD1 (5 bases). V was trimmed by 2 bases and J by 3 bases, leaving 8 bases between them. CDR3 length: 13 residues. Germline CDR1 reads MNHEY; CDR2 reads SVGAGI. The CDR3 DNA sequence: TGTGCCAGCAGTTACCGGCAGGGCTACGAGCAGTACTTC. Translating gives CASSYRQGYEQYF.

The V call is TRBV28, the J call TRBJ2-1; TRBD1 matches at 10 bases. The CDR3 runs 15 residues. V dropped 4 bases and J dropped 6; count of bases not matched to a gene: 6. Germline V gene sequence: CDR1 MDHEN, CDR2 SYDVKM. CDR3 DNA sequence: TGTGCCAGCAGTTCTCCGGGACAGGGGAGCAATGAGCAGTTCTTC. The encoded protein is CASSSPGQGSNEQFF. The complete variable domain, with remaining parts taken from reference TRBV28 and TRBJ2-1, reads DVKVTQSSRYLVKRTGEKVFLECVQDMDHENMFWYRQDPGLGLRLIYFSYDVKMKEKGDIPEGYSVSREKKERFSLILESASTNQTSMYLCASSSPGQGSNEQFFGPGTRLTVL.

The chain employs TRBV6-5 and TRBJ2-3; 9 bases fit TRBD2. The CDR3 has 15 amino acids. V lost 6 bases to trimming and J lost 1 base; unmatched junction nucleotides: 5. Looked up from germline, CDR1 is MNHEY and CDR2 is SVGAGI. As DNA, the CDR3 is TGTGCCAGCAGCTTGGGACTAGCAGGCACAGATACGCAGTATTTT. Protein sequence: CASSLGLAGTDTQYF.

This clone was detected only once. The J gene is TRBJ2-2, the V gene TRBV2, with D maybe TRBD1 (6 bases). CDR3 length equals 15 residues. Germline CDR1 SNHLY, CDR2 FYNNEI. V was shortened by 6 bases and J by 0 bases, with 11 bases between the two germline ends. CDR3 sequence: CASSSGTPNTGELFF. CDR3 DNA sequence: TGTGCCAGCAGCTCCGGGACACCGAACACCGGGGAGCTGTTTTTT. Together with reference TRBV2 and TRBJ2-2, the CDR3 gives the full variable domain: EPEVTQTPSHQVTQMGQEVILRCVPISNHLYFYWYRQILGQKVEFLVSFYNNEISEKSEIFDDQFSVERPDGSNFTLKIRSTKLEDSAMYFCASSSGTPNTGELFFGEGSRLTVL.

The rearrangement uses TRBV5-1 and TRBJ2-5; no firm D call. The germline V and J ends were trimmed by 3 bases and 2 bases, with 8 bases remaining between them. Germline V gene sequence: CDR1 SGHRS, CDR2 YFSETQ. This CDR3 contains 13 residues. The CDR3 here is CASSSLIQETQYF. DNA for the CDR3: TGCGCCAGCAGCTCCCTTATTCAAGAGACCCAGTACTTC.

In this sample, this clone turned up a few times. The genes are TRBV19 and TRBJ1-6, with 7 bases fitting TRBD1. The V gene end was trimmed by 4 bases and the J gene end by 7 bases; junction bases not matched to a gene: 7. The CDR3 extends over 15 amino acids. Per germline, CDR1 LNHDA and CDR2 SQIVND (reference sequence). DNA of the CDR3: TGTGCCAGTAGTAGAGGGCCAGGGGGAAATTCACCCCTCCACTTT. Translation gives CASSRGPGGNSPLHF.

The chain has TRBV3-1 (or the pseudogene TRBV3-2) and TRBJ2-7, with 8 bases aligning to TRBD2. J gave up 4 bases and V 3 bases, and 8 bases lay outside the gene matches. The CDR3 contains 15 residues. Germline-derived CDR1 and CDR2 are LGHDT and YNNKEL (reference sequence). DNA for the CDR3: TGTGCCAGCAGCCAGGGGGCGGGAGGAAGATACGAGCAGTACTTC. Translating gives CASSQGAGGRYEQYF.

This chain links TRBV10-3 with TRBJ2-7; the D gene is possibly TRBD1 (6 bases). Germline V lookup: CDR1 ENHRY, CDR2 SYGVKD. The CDR3 is made up of 15 amino acids. V was cut by 2 bases and J by 0 bases, with 11 bases left in between. The CDR3 reads CAISETGPSSYEQYF. In nucleotides, the CDR3 is TGTGCCATCAGTGAGACAGGGCCGAGCTCCTACGAGCAGTACTTC.

This chain connects TRBV28 to TRBJ2-1; 8 bases are shared with TRBD2. V gave up 4 bases and J gave up 4 bases; unmatched junction bases: 9. The CDR3 is 16 amino acids. Germline CDR1 MDHEN, CDR2 SYDVKM. The CDR3 DNA follows: TGTGCCAGCAGTTCACCGTCCGGGAGGGGATACAATGAGCAGTTCTTC. This sequence encodes CASSSPSGRGYNEQFF.

CDR3 loop: CASSLARVVSAGIQETQYF. The CDR3 DNA is TGTGCCAGCAGCTTAGCGAGGGTCGTGTCCGCGGGAATCCAAGAGACCCAGTACTTC. The V call is TRBV7-9, the J call TRBJ2-5; tentatively, D is TRBD2 (6 bases). Trimming pared 0 bases from V and 1 base from J, leaving 21 bases between. CDR1 SEHNR and CDR2 FQNEAQ come from the germline V gene (reference sequence). The CDR3 covers 19 residues.

This clone has only one observation. This sequence joins TRBV3-1 (or the pseudogene TRBV3-2) and TRBJ2-5; D might be TRBD2 (5 bases). V lost 4 bases, J lost 5 bases, and 8 bases lay in between. The CDR3 is made up of 12 amino acids. Germline values: CDR1 LGHDT, CDR2 YNNKEL (reference sequence). The chain's CDR3 is CASSRTGETQYF. CDR3 DNA sequence: TGTGCCAGCAGCCGGACGGGGGAGACCCAGTACTTC.

The CDR3 loop reads CASSEGSGRAAQETQYF. CDR3 nucleotides: TGTGCCAGCAGTGAAGGTAGCGGGAGGGCCGCTCAAGAGACCCAGTACTTC. The rearrangement joins TRBV2 to TRBJ2-5; TRBD2 agrees at 11 bases. The CDR3 is made up of 17 amino acids. Germline V gene sequence: CDR1 SNHLY, CDR2 FYNNEI. The V gene end was trimmed by 1 base and the J gene end by 2 bases; junction bases not matched to a gene: 6. The variable domain in full, with the rest retrieved from reference TRBV2 and TRBJ2-5, is EPEVTQTPSHQVTQMGQEVILRCVPISNHLYFYWYRQILGQKVEFLVSFYNNEISEKSEIFDDQFSVERPDGSNFTLKIRSTKLEDSAMYFCASSEGSGRAAQETQYFGPGTRLLVL.

The V gene is TRBV11-2, the J gene TRBJ2-1; the D gene is possibly TRBD1 (8 bases). The V and J ends lost 4 bases and 13 bases respectively, with 26 bases between them. Germline V gene lookup returns CDR1 SGHAT and CDR2 FQNNGV. The CDR3 runs 16 residues. CDR3 region: CASSSTGARGGGRQFF. In nucleotides, the CDR3 is TGTGCCAGCAGCTCGACAGGGGCGAGGGGCGGGGGTCGCCAGTTCTTC.

The gene calls are TRBV5-1 and TRBJ1-4; D possibly corresponds to TRBD1 (6 bases). In germline, CDR1 is SGHRS, CDR2 YFSETQ. The CDR3 totals 15 residues. V was pared by 4 bases and J by 5 bases, with 15 bases between. This CDR3 reads CASSRGRTANEKLFF. The CDR3 bases are TGCGCCAGCAGCAGGGGACGGACAGCAAATGAAAAACTGTTTTTT.

V gene TRBV29-1 combines with J gene TRBJ2-2; 12 nucleotides align to TRBD2. The CDR3 is made up of 14 amino acids. V shed 7 bases and J 7 bases; nucleotides not matched to a gene: 7. Germline assignment: CDR1 SQVTM and CDR2 ANQGSEA. CDR3 protein: CSAGLAGLFGELFF. For the CDR3, the DNA is TGCAGCGCAGGACTAGCGGGACTATTCGGGGAGCTGTTTTTT.

This clone occurred once. The chain links TRBV15 to TRBJ1-5; 7 bases fit TRBD1. CDR1 is LNHNV, CDR2 YYDKDF, per germline (reference sequence). This CDR3 is 15 amino acids long. V was clipped by 2 bases and J by 6 bases; unmatched bases: 7. Here the CDR3 DNA reads TGTGCCACCAGCAGAACAAACAGGGGAAGTCAGCCCCAGCATTTT. Encoded protein: CATSRTNRGSQPQHF.

The genes are TRBV3-1 (or the pseudogene TRBV3-2) and TRBJ2-2, with 7 bases lining up with TRBD1. CDR3 length equals 16 residues. With 6 bases clipped from V and 4 bases from J, the junction kept 11 bases outside the gene matches. Germline-derived CDR1 and CDR2 are LGHDT and YNNKEL (reference sequence). CDR3 coding DNA: TGTGCCAGCAGGCCTACCGGACAGGCGGCCACCGGGGAGCTGTTTTTT. This encodes CASRPTGQAATGELFF.

This chain uses TRBV10-3 with TRBJ2-2; 7 positions agree with TRBD2. Germline V lookup: CDR1 ENHRY, CDR2 SYGVKD. V gave up 10 bases and J gave up 1 base; unmatched junction bases: 6. CDR3 size: 14 residues. The CDR3 sequence is CASSSSGNTGELFF. CDR3 coding DNA: TGTGCCAGCTCTTCTAGCGGGAACACCGGGGAGCTGTTTTTT.